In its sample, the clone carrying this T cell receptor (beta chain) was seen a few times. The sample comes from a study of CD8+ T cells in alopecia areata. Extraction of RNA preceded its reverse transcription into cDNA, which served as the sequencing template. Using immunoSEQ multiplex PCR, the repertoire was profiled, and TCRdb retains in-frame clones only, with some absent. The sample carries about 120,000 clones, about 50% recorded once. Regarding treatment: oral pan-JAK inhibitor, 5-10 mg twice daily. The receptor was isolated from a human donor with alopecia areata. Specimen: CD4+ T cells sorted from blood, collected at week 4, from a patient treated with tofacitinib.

This chain's CDR3 is CSSDSHHTYNEQFF. CDR3 sequence (DNA): TGCAGCTCCGACAGTCATCATACATACAATGAGCAGTTCTTC. The J gene is TRBJ2-1, the V gene TRBV29-1, with D possibly being TRBD1 (5 bases). The CDR3 consists of 14 residues. Between the trimmed V and J ends, which lost 8 bases and 4 bases, there was a span of 18 bases. The V gene's germline CDR1 is SQVTM and CDR2 ANQGSEA.